This T cell receptor beta chain derives from a study of T-cell reconstitution after alpha-beta-depleted transplantation in children. Findings of the study overall: When one year had passed after transplant, most T-cell counts and diversity came from newly produced T cells. Some patients' high day-60 TCRbeta diversity was traced to surviving recipient T cells and thymic progenitors.

Researchers prepared the TCRbeta library using unique molecular identifiers, the study reports. One entry per CDR3 protein, called by TCRdb with MiXCR from the PCR reads. The sample has 350,000 to 500,000 distinct CDR3 sequences, over 40% seen once; the top ten hold under 35%. This clonotype has only a few counts. Its antigen is unknown. The source was PBMCs, collected before TCRalphabeta/CD19-depleted stem cell transplant. This TCR was recovered from a girl aged 2-10 years with aplastic anemia, due to receive a stem cell transplant.

CDR3 bases: TGTGCCAGCAGCCTCACGGGGGATACCACTGAAGCTTTCTTT. Residues: CASSLTGDTTEAFF. The gene calls are TRBV7-2 and TRBJ1-1, with D perhaps TRBD1 (5 bases). This CDR3 has 14 amino acids. V was trimmed by 5 bases and J by 4 bases, leaving 14 bases between them. Germline CDR1 and CDR2: SGHTA and FQGNSA. Complete variable domain (other parts from reference TRBV7-2 and TRBJ1-1): GAGVSQSPSNKVTEKGKDVELRCDPISGHTALYWYRQSLGQGLEFLIYFQGNSAPDKSGLPSDRFSAERTGGSVSTLTIQRTQQEDSAVYLCASSLTGDTTEAFFGQGTRLTVV.